This T cell receptor beta chain originates from a study of Ad26.COV2.S vaccination and SARS-CoV-2 variants. Looking at the study overall: Into the muscle, Ad26.COV2.S was dosed once or twice, 56 days apart.

CDR1 SGHVS and CDR2 FQNEAQ come from the germline V gene. This CDR3 has 16 amino acids. Trimming took off 5 bases at V and 4 bases at J, with 20 bases between the two ends. A word on this clone: Antigen: not known.

Study results and caveats: Considerable breadth of spike-specific CD8+ and CD4+ T cell responses has reportedly been documented following vaccination.

Some clones are missing from TCRdb's copy, which holds only in-frame ones; the method was immunoSEQ multiplex PCR. This sample has some 410,000 clones, with roughly 90% found just once. Stated treatment: around 19 received Ad26.COV2.S at low or high dose, single or two shots; roughly five received placebo; per-sample allocation not given. Each sample was drawn 63 days after the first injection (of vaccine or placebo). The sample came from a Boston adult aged 18-55 years. What was given as vaccine was an Ad26 vector encoding Wuhan-strain SARS-CoV-2 spike. Specimen: peripheral blood, collected in a trial of Ad26.COV2.S vaccine versus placebo. The V and J genes are TRBV7-8 and TRBJ1-2, with a tentative D call TRBD1 (5 bases). This TCR was recovered from a person aged 18-60 years who received the Ad26.COV2.S COVID-19 vaccine or a placebo. The CDR3 sequence is CASSPGTQGGIYGYTF. In DNA, the CDR3 is TGTGCCAGCAGCCCGGGGACCCAGGGCGGTATCTATGGCTACACCTTC.